This TCR beta chain was retrieved from a study of cytomegalovirus exposure and HLA in healthy donors. PCR involved 60 Vbeta and 13 Jbeta primers. Data came from immunoSEQ multiplex PCR; TCRdb stores just in-frame clones and leaves some out. Found here are some 130,000 clones, around 82% of them singletons; the top ten hold 11%. V was trimmed by 3 bases and J by 5 bases, leaving 14 bases between them. The CDR3 runs to 15 residues. CDR1 is LGHNA and CDR2 is YSLEER in the germline V gene. This sequence joins TRBV4-3 and TRBJ2-1; D ambiguous. Source material: PBMCs. This receptor was taken from a male donor in good health and CMV-seropositive. The DNA for the CDR3 is TGCGCCAGCAGCCATGGGTTTGGGCAGGACAATGAGCAGTTCTTC. Its translation is CASSHGFGQDNEQFF.